This T cell receptor (beta chain) appears in the sequencing data of a study of CD8 T cells in ankylosing spondylitis. This clonotype has at least ten counts. Its antigen remains unidentified. 5'-RACE, quantitative and with molecular barcodes, yielded the TCR beta libraries. TCRdb re-called the 5' RACE reads through MiXCR, storing one row per CDR3 protein. The table shows about 30,000 distinct CDR3 sequences, with about 5.6% occurring only once. Whole-study findings and limits: For ankylosing spondylitis blood, a TCR beta motif of 7 or 8 highly homologous variants appeared characteristic. CD8+ disease-linked clones were present at relatively low frequencies in blood. Some motif variants were previously reported in reactive arthritis synovial fluid and blood.

Sequenced sample: blood, either unsorted or a sorted T cell fraction (not recorded which). This TCR derives from a female donor with ankylosing spondylitis or in good health (not recorded which).

In nucleotides, the CDR3 is TGTGCCAGCAGCGTACGGGGTGGTGCTAATGAAAAACTGTTTTTT. This encodes CASSVRGGANEKLFF. The chain is built from TRBV9 and TRBJ1-4; D unresolved. Germline CDR1 reads SGDLS; CDR2 reads YYNGEE. This CDR3 contains 15 residues. V gave up 1 base and J gave up 3 bases, with 10 bases separating them. Based on the CDR3 plus reference TRBV9 and TRBJ1-4, the full variable domain is DSGVTQTPKHLITATGQRVTLRCSPRSGDLSVYWYQQSLDQGLQFLIQYYNGEERAKGNILERFSAQQFPDLHSELNLSSLELGDSALYFCASSVRGGANEKLFFGSGTQLSVL.